This TCR beta chain was retrieved from a study of shared clonotypes between healthy human individuals. Study-wide results and limits: The researchers took only blood, and tissue repertoires probably look different. A generally larger estimated richness was seen in naive subsets than in memory subsets.

V lost 4 bases and J lost 1, with 7 bases in between. The CDR3 covers 13 residues. Germline CDR1 and CDR2: KGHSH and LQKENI. As handled by the study authors: Because ImmunoSEQ provided only junction sequences with no quality scores, the filtering differed. Sequencing used immunoSEQ multiplex PCR; TCRdb keeps in-frame clones, though not all of them. The V and J calls and clone size come from that table; D and trimming were worked out from the DNA. The sample yields 2 million to 3 million clones, approximately 93% seen once. This clone was detected only once. Its matching antigen is unknown. The sequence derives from a man in his late teens or twenties in good health. Some clones in this sample may be carry-over from other donors' samples. The genes are TRBV18 and TRBJ2-5, with TRBD2 as a possible D gene (6 bases). The source material was naive CD4+ T cells from PBMCs. Sample subset: CD45RA+ positively selected. CDR3: CASSREVQETQYF. CDR3 DNA sequence: TGTGCCAGCTCACGGGAGGTCCAAGAGACCCAGTACTTC. The variable domain in full, completed from reference TRBV18 and TRBJ2-5, reads NAGVMQNPRHLVRRRGQEARLRCSPMKGHSHVYWYRQLPEEGLKFMVYLQKENIIDESGMPKERFSAEFPKEGPSILRIQQVVRGDSAAYFCASSREVQETQYFGPGTRLLVL.